This T cell receptor beta chain was captured by sequencing in a study of radiotherapy plus CTLA-4 blockade in lung cancer (dated by TCRdb to about 2018). About the investigation overall: Among enrolled patients, approximately 19% had an objective response and approximately 30% reached disease control.

Focal radiation therapy combined with CTLA-4 blockade (ipilimumab) was tested in patients with chemo-refractory metastatic non-small-cell lung cancer. This clone was seen just once. Its antigen is not yet known. No base quality information exists; no much larger clone differs at one position. Findings and caveats that apply to the study as a whole: The strongest predictors of response were reported to be early dynamic shifts in blood T cell clones along with a rise in serum interferon-beta following radiation. After treatment with radiotherapy and ipilimumab, TCR clones that originated in tumors expanded in peripheral blood.

Receptors were amplified or captured by the immunoSEQ multiplex PCR assay. TCRdb took this table from immuneACCESS and kept in-frame rearrangements with V and J called. Such tables lack part of the clones; where checked against another copy, unresolved V genes explain under half of the gap, and the rest is unexplained. The sample table records 40,000 to 45,000 clones; roughly 75% of these occur just once. The ten top clones hold around a tenth of the sample. From its cysteine to its phenylalanine, the CDR3 spans 15 amino acids. Only CDR3 DNA remains: 45 bases, in frame from the first base. The germline V gene yields SNHLY for CDR1 and FYNNEI for CDR2. At the junction V is shortened by 2 bases and J by 3 bases; bases outside the gene matches: 4.

The sequence was obtained from a human donor with non-small cell lung cancer who had stable disease on radiotherapy plus ipilimumab. The V and J segments used are TRBV2 and TRBJ2-7, with 10 middle bases fitting TRBD1. This sample comprised peripheral blood, obtained from a patient treated with radiotherapy plus ipilimumab. Read as DNA, the sequence is TGTGCCAGCAGTGAACATGGGACAGGGGTCTACGAGCAGTACTTC. Its translation reads: CASSEHGTGVYEQYF.